These 29 T cell receptor beta chains came from one sample sequenced in a study of early stage breast cancer tumors. Clones were read by immunoSEQ multiplex PCR, and TCRdb kept only the in-frame ones, dropping some. This sample carries roughly 56,000 clones, over 65% of them seen once, and the ten largest clones take less than 4%. The material sequenced was blood. These receptors were collected from a person between 30 and 45 years old with breast cancer.

The sample holds a few counts of this clone. The chain joins TRBV7-9 to TRBJ1-6; D ambiguous. The CDR3 loop spans 15 amino acids. V lost 2 bases and J 4 bases, leaving 9 bases between the germline ends. Germline-derived CDR1 and CDR2 are SEHNR and FQNEAQ (reference sequence). The CDR3 is CASSLTAQYNSPLHF. The CDR3, as DNA: TGTGCCAGCAGCTTAACGGCACAATATAATTCACCCCTCCACTTT.

This clone has only a few counts. V usage is TRBV18 and J usage is TRBJ1-1; 7 positions match TRBD1. The CDR3 loop spans 14 amino acids. Germline V gives CDR1 KGHSH, CDR2 LQKENI. V lost 3 bases, J lost 5 bases, and 6 bases stayed unmatched. The CDR3 bases are TGTGCCAGCTCACCTAGGGGGCTAAGTACTGAAGCTTTCTTT. Its protein product is CASSPRGLSTEAFF.

The chain recombines TRBV28 with TRBJ2-1, with D perhaps TRBD2 (5 bases). CDR1 is MDHEN, CDR2 SYDVKM, per germline. V was trimmed by 2 bases and J by 4 bases, leaving 9 bases between them. The CDR3 covers 14 residues. The CDR3 loop is CASSLGEIYNEQFF. CDR3 sequence (DNA): TGTGCCAGCAGTTTAGGGGAGATATACAATGAGCAGTTCTTC.

The table lists this clone with a few counts. The chain joins TRBV30 to TRBJ1-2; D is perhaps TRBD1 (5 bases). The length of the CDR3 is 15 residues. Germline-derived CDR1 and CDR2 are GTSNPN and SVGIG (reference sequence). Trimming pared 1 base from V and 1 base from J, leaving 13 bases between. CDR3 nucleotides: TGTGCCTGGAGTGGGGACCGGGACGGTAACTATGGCTACACCTTC. It specifies CAWSGDRDGNYGYTF.

In DNA, the CDR3 is TGTGCCAGCAGTGAAGGAAGTTATAGCAATCAGCCCCAGCATTTT. Residues: CASSEGSYSNQPQHF. The rearrangement links TRBV2 to TRBJ1-5; D is unclear. The CDR3 extends over 15 amino acids. Germline values: CDR1 SNHLY, CDR2 FYNNEI. The V end was cut by 1 base, the J end by 0 bases, with 7 bases between.

The chain uses TRBV12-2 and TRBJ1-2; TRBD1, the D gene given by the table, was not confirmed from the DNA. TRBV12-2 is classified as a pseudogene. CDR3 length equals 14 residues. CDR3: CASRLQGRSGGYTF. In nucleotides, the CDR3 is TGTGCAAGTCGCTTACAGGGGCGGAGTGGTGGCTACACCTTC.

The V call is TRBV2, the J call TRBJ2-2, with D perhaps given as TRBD1 or TRBD2 (5 bases each). The V gene lost 8 bases and the J gene lost 3 bases, with 13 bases spanning the gap. The CDR3 runs 14 residues. Germline assignment: CDR1 SNHLY and CDR2 FYNNEI. CDR3 in amino acids: CASEGQIYTGELFF. Here the CDR3 DNA reads TGTGCCAGCGAGGGGCAGATTTACACCGGGGAGCTGTTTTTT.

This chain links TRBV29-1 with TRBJ2-1, with 11 bases identical to TRBD2. Germline loops: CDR1 SQVTM, CDR2 ANQGSEA. With 5 bases clipped from V and 5 bases from J, the junction kept 14 bases outside the gene matches. The CDR3 loop spans 17 amino acids. CDR3 bases: TGCAGCGTTCGAGTAAGGAAACCGGGACTAGCGGACAATGAGCAGTTCTTC. As protein: CSVRVRKPGLADNEQFF.

A note on this clone: Mismatch with germline at one junction end may stem from a read error. This chain links TRBV6-6 with TRBJ2-5; 7 positions match TRBD2. The J call may not be correct, given that the DNA end is closer to TRBJ2-7. Germline loops: CDR1 MNHNY, CDR2 SVGAGI (reference sequence). There are 14 residues in the CDR3. DNA of the CDR3: TGTGCCAGCAGTTACTCGACTAGCTCCCACGAGCAGTACTTC. This sequence encodes CASSYSTSSHEQYF.

The rearrangement uses TRBV7-2 and TRBJ2-2; D is possibly TRBD1 (5 bases). The V end lost 5 bases, the J end lost 1 base, and 11 bases lay between the germline ends. Germline V CDR1 and CDR2: SGHTA, FQGNSA. The CDR3 contains 15 residues. CDR3 amino acids: CASSRQGGNTGELFF. The CDR3, as DNA: TGTGCCAGCAGCCGGCAGGGCGGGAACACCGGGGAGCTGTTTTTT.

This rearrangement joins TRBV5-1 to TRBJ1-1; TRBD1 matches 7 bases. The V gene end was trimmed by 0 bases and the J gene end by 4 bases; junction bases not matched to a gene: 3. The CDR3 consists of 14 residues. Germline V gives CDR1 SGHRS, CDR2 YFSETQ. CDR3 DNA: TGCGCCAGCAGCTTGGGCAGGGGGACCACTGAAGCTTTCTTT. It codes for CASSLGRGTTEAFF.

V is TRBV5-1 and J is TRBJ2-1; D possibly corresponds to TRBD1 (5 bases). The V end was cut by 0 bases, the J end by 3 bases, with 10 bases between. The CDR3 runs to 15 residues. In germline, CDR1 is SGHRS, CDR2 YFSETQ. The CDR3 is CASSLEGQNYNEQFF. CDR3 bases: TGCGCCAGCAGCTTGGAGGGGCAAAACTACAATGAGCAGTTCTTC.

The chain combines TRBV7-9 with TRBJ2-6; D is unresolved. This CDR3 comprises 13 residues. V lost 0 bases to trimming and J lost 4 bases, with 1 base between them. Germline-derived CDR1 and CDR2 are SEHNR and FQNEAQ (reference sequence). The CDR3 coding sequence is TGTGCCAGCAGCTTAGCCGGGGCCAACGTCCTGACTTTC. Protein: CASSLAGANVLTF.

This clone has just one count. This chain joins TRBV13 and TRBJ2-5, with D possibly being TRBD2 (7 bases). V was clipped by 3 bases and J by 1 base, with 12 bases between them. CDR1 and CDR2 (germline): PRHDT, FYEKMQ (reference sequence). The CDR3 consists of 15 residues. The CDR3 nucleotides are TGTGCCAGCAGCTTGTGGGGGGGCCCCCAAGAGACCCAGTACTTC. It yields the protein CASSLWGGPQETQYF.

This clone was seen only once. The chain uses TRBV7-9 and TRBJ1-1, with 7 positions matching TRBD1. The CDR3 runs 17 residues. Unmatched junction bases numbered 14, after V lost 5 bases and J lost 2 bases. The germline CDR1 and CDR2 sequences are SEHNR and FQNEAQ (reference sequence). The CDR3 nucleotides read TGTGCCAGCAGCCGATGGGGGAGGACAGGCGTAAACACTGAAGCTTTCTTT. It translates to CASSRWGRTGVNTEAFF.

This chain connects TRBV5-1 to TRBJ1-1, with D possibly TRBD1 on 6 matching bases. Germline V gene lookup returns CDR1 SGHRS and CDR2 YFSETQ. The CDR3 sequence is 14 residues long. The V gene lost 0 bases and the J gene lost 5 bases, with 11 bases spanning the gap. The CDR3 loop reads CASSLDTRGTEAFF. CDR3 nucleotides: TGCGCCAGCAGCTTGGATACCAGGGGAACTGAAGCTTTCTTT. Variable domain in full (rest from reference TRBV5-1 and TRBJ1-1): KAGVTQTPRYLIKTRGQQVTLSCSPISGHRSVSWYQQTPGQGLQFLFEYFSETQRNKGNFPGRFSGRQFSNSRSEMNVSTLELGDSALYLCASSLDTRGTEAFFGQGTRLTVV.

The chain combines TRBV28 with TRBJ2-3, with TRBD2 matching 9 bases. This CDR3 region has 15 residues. With V trimmed by 6 bases and J by 0 bases, 4 bases remained unmatched. Germline CDR1 is MDHEN and CDR2 is SYDVKM. CDR3 loop: CASRDGLASTDTQYF. CDR3 bases: TGTGCCAGCAGGGACGGACTAGCGAGCACAGATACGCAGTATTTT.

The chain recombines TRBV6-1 with TRBJ1-1; D is perhaps TRBD1 (5 bases). V lost 1 base and J lost 4, with 7 bases in between. Germline CDR1 MNHNS, CDR2 SASEGT. The CDR3 has 13 residues. The CDR3 reads CASSEGRATEAFF. The DNA of the CDR3 is TGTGCCAGCAGTGAAGGCAGGGCCACTGAAGCTTTCTTT.

This clone was counted a few times. The chain employs TRBV4-2 and TRBJ1-6; D ambiguous. Germline values: CDR1 LGHNA, CDR2 YNFKEQ. CDR3 size: 15 residues. Trimming stripped 4 bases from V and 9 bases from J, with 16 bases between. The CDR3: CASSPLGRATSPLHF. The CDR3 DNA reads TGTGCCAGCAGCCCGCTAGGACGGGCAACTTCACCCCTCCACTTT.

The rearrangement joins TRBV19 to TRBJ2-5; tentative D call: TRBD2 (6 bases). The CDR3 consists of 13 residues. Trimming pared 5 bases from V and 3 bases from J, leaving 10 bases between. CDR1 and CDR2 (germline): LNHDA, SQIVND (reference sequence). CDR3 amino acids: CASSSGLKETQYF. The DNA of the CDR3 is TGTGCCAGTAGTTCTGGACTAAAAGAGACCCAGTACTTC.

This chain uses TRBV2 with TRBJ2-3; tentatively, D is TRBD2 (5 bases). Between the trimmed V and J ends, which lost 5 bases and 2 bases, there was a span of 23 bases. The germline V gene has CDR1 SNHLY and CDR2 FYNNEI. The CDR3 contains 18 residues. Here the CDR3 reads CASSPEGPGSGFTDTQYF. The CDR3 DNA reads as TGTGCCAGCAGTCCAGAGGGCCCCGGTAGTGGTTTCACAGATACGCAGTATTTT.

The rearrangement links TRBV10-1 to TRBJ2-2, with a possible D match to TRBD1 (5 bases). V dropped 0 bases and J dropped 2 bases, with 7 bases sitting between them. Germline V gives CDR1 WNHNN, CDR2 SYGVQD (reference sequence). This CDR3 is built from 15 residues. CDR3 sequence (DNA): TGCGCCAGCAGTGAGTCATGGACAAACACCGGGGAGCTGTTTTTT. Residues: CASSESWTNTGELFF.

This chain links TRBV5-5 with TRBJ2-5, with TRBD2 as a possible D gene (6 bases). CDR3 length: 13 residues. Germline CDR1 SGHKS, CDR2 YYEKEE (reference sequence). Deletions cut 0 bases from V and 5 bases from J, with 8 bases between. The CDR3 sequence: CASSLGEAETQYF. The CDR3 DNA is TGTGCCAGCAGCTTGGGGGAGGCGGAGACCCAGTACTTC.

The chain has TRBV11-1 and TRBJ2-3; 10 nucleotides match TRBD1. Trimming removed 7 bases from V and 4 bases from J; junction bases left unmatched: 5. Germline V lookup: CDR1 SGHAT, CDR2 FQDESV (reference sequence). This CDR3 is built from 14 residues. CDR3: CASTRGTGADTQYF. Here the CDR3 DNA reads TGTGCCAGCACCCGCGGGACAGGGGCAGATACGCAGTATTTT.

The V call is TRBV27, the J call TRBJ2-7; 9 nucleotides agree with TRBD2. J was trimmed by 3 bases and V by 2 bases; bases with no gene match: 5. From germline, CDR1 is MNHEY and CDR2 SMNVEV (reference sequence). The CDR3 covers 15 residues. CDR3 DNA sequence: TGTGCCAGCAGTTTAAGTAGCGGGAGAGACTACGAGCAGTACTTC. Translating it yields CASSLSSGRDYEQYF.

This chain links TRBV6-5 with TRBJ2-6; the D is unclear. The V gene's germline CDR1 is MNHEY and CDR2 SVGAGI. CDR3 length: 15 amino acids. Trimming removed 2 bases at V and 1 base at J, with 6 bases between. DNA for the CDR3: TGTGCCAGCAGTTACAGGGCATCTGGGGCCAACGTCCTGACTTTC. Residues: CASSYRASGANVLTF.

The chain joins TRBV29-1 to TRBJ1-5; perhaps TRBD1 as D (6 bases). The CDR3 has 15 amino acids. Trimming cost V 7 bases and J 0 bases, with 16 bases left between them. Germline V gives CDR1 SQVTM, CDR2 ANQGSEA. CDR3 sequence: CSASDSIDSNQPQHF. CDR3 DNA: TGCAGCGCATCGGACAGTATAGATAGCAATCAGCCCCAGCATTTT.

DNA of the CDR3: TGTGCCAGTAGTCGCCGATCCGGAGGAAGCAATCAGCCCCAGCATTTT. This translates into CASSRRSGGSNQPQHF. The chain recombines TRBV19 with TRBJ1-5; D gene unclear. CDR1 is LNHDA, CDR2 SQIVND, per germline (reference sequence). The CDR3 has 16 residues. The V gene lost 5 bases and the J gene lost 1 base, with 15 bases spanning the gap.

This sequence joins TRBV5-1 and TRBJ2-6; 9 positions match TRBD2. The junction had 18 bases not matched to a gene; V was cut back by 1 base and J by 1 base. The CDR3 contains 22 residues. CDR1 SGHRS and CDR2 YFSETQ come from the germline V gene. The CDR3 coding sequence is TGCGCCAGCAGCTTGAGGAGGGCTAGCGGGACTCACGGGGTATCTGGGGCCAACGTCCTGACTTTC. It translates to CASSLRRASGTHGVSGANVLTF.